The 22 T cell receptor beta chains below come from one sample, sequenced in a study of T-cell memory formation after mild COVID-19. TCRdb used MiXCR to reprocess the 5' RACE reads, holding one entry per CDR3 protein. The data hold about 340,000 distinct CDR3 sequences, with 14% observed a single time. Sequenced sample: PBMCs or a T cell subset sorted from them (not recorded which). The receptor source for this set is a man younger than 30 who had mild COVID-19 (a few samples of this study predate the infection). Cell type and time point are not known.

The chain employs TRBV29-1 and TRBJ2-5; a weak D match, TRBD2 (6 bases). The better agreement between TRBJ2-7 and the DNA end casts doubt on the J call. The CDR3 length is 15 residues. Germline V CDR1 and CDR2: SQVTM, ANQGSEA. This CDR3 is CSVAGAGSESYEQYF. The CDR3 DNA sequence: TGCAGCGTTGCGGGAGCGGGTTCCGAGTCCTACGAGCAGTACTTC.

The chain uses TRBV5-6 and TRBJ2-3, with D unclear. V was clipped by 1 base and J by 10 bases, with 10 bases between them. The CDR3 is made up of 12 amino acids. Germline CDR1 SGHDT, CDR2 YYEEEE. The CDR3 region is CASSLSVAPQYF. In nucleotides, the CDR3 is TGTGCCAGCAGCTTGTCCGTGGCACCGCAGTATTTT.

This clonotype was counted only a few times. The chain is built from TRBV7-9 and TRBJ2-2, with D uncertain. The CDR3 covers 14 residues. Germline CDR1 is SEHNR and CDR2 is FQNEAQ (reference sequence). Trimming shortened V by 4 bases and J by 4 bases, and 10 bases separated the two germline ends. The CDR3 protein is CASSSLAATGELFF. In DNA, the CDR3 is TGTGCCAGCAGCTCCTTAGCCGCCACCGGGGAGCTGTTTTTT. The complete variable domain, with remaining parts taken from reference TRBV7-9 and TRBJ2-2, reads DTGVSQNPRHKITKRGQNVTFRCDPISEHNRLYWYRQTLGQGPEFLTYFQNEAQLEKSRLLSDRFSAERPKGSFSTLEIQRTEQGDSAMYLCASSSLAATGELFFGEGSRLTVL.

The chain joins TRBV29-1 to TRBJ1-3; D gene uncertain. The CDR3 is 13 residues long. CDR1 is SQVTM, CDR2 ANQGSEA, per germline. The V end was cut by 4 bases, the J end by 0 bases, with 7 bases between. CDR3 coding DNA: TGCAGCGTTGTTAAGGACTCTGGAAACACCATATATTTT. Residues: CSVVKDSGNTIYF.

The count of this clonotype is one. V usage is TRBV20-1 and J usage is TRBJ2-7, with a weak D call TRBD1 (6 bases). V was trimmed by 6 bases and J by 3 bases, leaving 12 bases between them. CDR3 length equals 12 residues. Per germline, CDR1 DFQATT and CDR2 SNEGSKA (reference sequence). The DNA of the CDR3 is TGCAGTGCCGAGACAGGAGACTACGAGCAGTACTTC. It encodes CSAETGDYEQYF.

This clonotype has only a few counts. The chain recombines TRBV5-6 with TRBJ2-5; 8 nucleotides match TRBD1. Germline-derived CDR1 and CDR2 are SGHDT and YYEEEE. The length of the CDR3 is 14 residues. V lost 4 bases to trimming and J lost 4 bases; unmatched junction nucleotides: 6. CDR3 residues: CASSHTGGSETQYF. Here the CDR3 DNA reads TGTGCCAGCAGCCACACAGGGGGGTCAGAGACCCAGTACTTC.

V gene TRBV19 combines with J gene TRBJ1-5; D remains ambiguous. CDR1 and CDR2 (germline): LNHDA, SQIVND (reference sequence). The CDR3 spans 14 residues. The V and J ends lost 7 bases and 5 bases respectively, with 15 bases between them. The chain's CDR3 is CASKRYVGDQPQHF. As DNA, the CDR3 is TGTGCCAGTAAAAGGTATGTTGGCGATCAGCCCCAGCATTTT.

This chain connects TRBV3-1 to TRBJ2-3, with 7 bases fitting TRBD2. CDR3 length: 14 amino acids. After removal of 1 base from V and 4 bases from J, the junction contained 2 bases not matched to a gene. The germline CDR1 and CDR2 sequences are LGHDT and YNNKEL (reference sequence). CDR3: CASSQGGLADTQYF. The CDR3 DNA reads as TGTGCCAGCAGCCAAGGCGGACTAGCAGATACGCAGTATTTT.

This clonotype appeared a single time. The CDR3 DNA reads TGTGCCAGCAGTACTAGGGTGGGAGAGACCCAGTACTTC. This codes for CASSTRVGETQYF. The chain uses TRBV12-3 or TRBV12-4 and TRBJ2-5, with a tentative D call TRBD2 (5 bases). The V end lost 5 bases, the J end lost 4 bases, and 11 bases lay between the germline ends. There are 13 residues in the CDR3.

The table lists this clonotype with many counts. The chain links TRBV6-5 to TRBJ2-1; 11 bases align to TRBD2. Losses at the gene ends were 2 bases for V and 6 bases for J; bases not matched to a gene: 3. This CDR3 spans 15 amino acids. The V gene's germline CDR1 is MNHEY and CDR2 SVGAGI. CDR3 residues: CASSYTSGGGNEQFF. The CDR3 nucleotides are TGTGCCAGCAGTTACACTAGCGGGGGAGGCAATGAGCAGTTCTTC.

This clonotype was seen a handful of times. This chain connects TRBV28 to TRBJ1-2; 8 bases are shared with TRBD1. This CDR3 has 13 residues. Germline trimming cut 2 bases from V and 7 bases from J; bases unmatched to any gene: 3. From germline, CDR1 is MDHEN and CDR2 SYDVKM. CDR3 protein: CASSLQGARGYTF. CDR3 DNA: TGTGCCAGCAGTTTACAGGGGGCGCGTGGCTACACCTTC.

Details on this clonotype: No conserved phenylalanine or tryptophan is present at the end of the CDR3, so a read error is the likely explanation. This chain links TRBV9 with TRBJ1-5; D uncertain. The CDR3 consists of 14 residues. The V gene's germline CDR1 is SGDLS and CDR2 YYNGEE. V was trimmed by 2 bases and J by 0 bases, leaving 6 bases between them. The CDR3, as DNA: TGTGCCAGCAGCGTGAATCCTAGCAATCAGCCCCAGCATTTG. Protein product: CASSVNPSNQPQHL.

This clonotype was observed at least ten times. In DNA, the CDR3 is TGCAGTGCTAGAGATTCGGCACAGGGGAACTATGGCTACACCTTC. The encoded protein is CSARDSAQGNYGYTF. The V call is TRBV20-1, the J call TRBJ1-2; 7 bases match TRBD1. The CDR3 is 15 residues long. After removal of 0 bases from V and 2 bases from J, the junction contained 6 bases not matched to a gene. Germline V lookup: CDR1 DFQATT, CDR2 SNEGSKA (reference sequence).

The V call is TRBV11-3, the J call TRBJ2-1; D is possibly TRBD1 or TRBD2 (5 bases each). CDR3 length: 15 amino acids. Germline CDR1 reads SGHNT; CDR2 reads YENEEA. V was clipped by 4 bases and J by 0 bases, with 10 bases between them. CDR3 in amino acids: CASSSEGSSYNEQFF. CDR3 coding DNA: TGTGCCAGCAGCTCAGAGGGGAGCTCCTACAATGAGCAGTTCTTC.

This clonotype was counted a few times. The rearrangement uses TRBV7-9 and TRBJ1-1; the D is unclear. The CDR3 spans 14 residues. Trimming left V 5 bases short and J 1 base short, with 11 bases between. The V gene's germline CDR1 is SEHNR and CDR2 FQNEAQ (reference sequence). For the CDR3, the DNA is TGTGCCAGCAGCACGGTGGTACGGAACACTGAAGCTTTCTTT. Encoded protein: CASSTVVRNTEAFF.

This clonotype was counted between two and nine times. This rearrangement joins TRBV2 to TRBJ1-5; D uncertain. Germline V gene data show CDR1 as SNHLY and CDR2 as FYNNEI. The CDR3 loop spans 16 amino acids. Trimming stripped 3 bases from V and 4 bases from J, with 16 bases between. The CDR3 DNA sequence: TGTGCCAGCAGTGAGGGTCCGTGGGGAGGGAATCAGCCCCAGCATTTT. Its translation: CASSEGPWGGNQPQHF.

This clonotype was detected a few times. The chain joins TRBV4-3 to TRBJ1-4; D is uncertain. This CDR3 is built from 15 residues. In germline, CDR1 is LGHNA, CDR2 YSLEER. Trimming took 1 base from V and 1 from J, leaving 7 bases between them. CDR3 in amino acids: CASSQGRLTNEKLFF. The CDR3 coding sequence is TGCGCCAGCAGCCAAGGCCGGTTAACTAATGAAAAACTGTTTTTT.

J is TRBJ2-7 and V is TRBV10-1; TRBD1 matches at 12 bases. Germline V gene sequence: CDR1 WNHNN, CDR2 SYGVQD (reference sequence). This CDR3 is 13 amino acids long. The junction had 7 bases not matched to a gene; V was cut back by 11 bases and J by 5 bases. For the CDR3, the DNA is TGCGCCGGAAACGGGACAGGGGGCGACGAGCAGTACGTC. As protein: CAGNGTGGDEQYV.

This clonotype was observed at least ten times. The J gene is TRBJ2-1, the V gene TRBV18; 9 bases fit TRBD1. This CDR3 is built from 13 residues. In germline, CDR1 is KGHSH, CDR2 LQKENI. V lost 3 bases and J lost 7; bases outside the gene matches: 1. CDR3 DNA sequence: TGTGCCAGCTCACCGGGACAGGGAAATGAGCAGTTCTTC. Its protein product is CASSPGQGNEQFF.

The chain links TRBV4-1 to TRBJ2-3; 8 bases match TRBD2. This CDR3 spans 14 amino acids. The germline V gene has CDR1 MGHRA and CDR2 YSYEKL. V shed 4 bases, J shed 5 bases, and the junction held 5 bases outside the gene matches. The CDR3 DNA reads as TGCGCCAGCAGCCCGGGACTAGGACGAGATACGCAGTATTTT. This translates into CASSPGLGRDTQYF.

In this sample, this clonotype turned up a few times. The chain combines TRBV4-3 with TRBJ2-3; D may be TRBD2 (6 bases). Germline values: CDR1 LGHNA, CDR2 YSLEER. CDR3 size: 16 residues. V was trimmed by 0 bases and J by 1 base, leaving 11 bases between them. In DNA form, the CDR3 reads TGCGCCAGCAGCCAAGAGGTCCCGGGGGGCACAGATACGCAGTATTTT. Protein: CASSQEVPGGTDTQYF.

This clonotype has just a few counts. The rearrangement uses TRBV7-2 and TRBJ2-3, with TRBD1 identical over 9 bases. The junction had 8 bases not matched to a gene; V was cut back by 5 bases and J by 2 bases. Per the germline V gene, CDR1 is SGHTA and CDR2 is FQGNSA. The CDR3 is made up of 16 amino acids. CDR3 loop: CASSRYRGLVTDTQYF. Here the CDR3 DNA reads TGTGCCAGCAGCCGATACAGGGGGCTTGTCACAGATACGCAGTATTTT. Looking up the rest from reference TRBV7-2 and TRBJ2-3 gives the full variable domain: GAGVSQSPSNKVTEKGKDVELRCDPISGHTALYWYRQSLGQGLEFLIYFQGNSAPDKSGLPSDRFSAERTGGSVSTLTIQRTQQEDSAVYLCASSRYRGLVTDTQYFGPGTRLTVL.